Below, 15 T cell receptor beta chains from the same sample are listed, as sequenced in a study of T cells in Graves' hyperthyroidism and ophthalmopathy. The CDR3 regions of TCR beta were amplified from RNA transcripts. The study used the HTBI primer set for a first-round RT-PCR of the TCR CDR3. MiXCR, applied by TCRdb to the multiplex PCR reads, yields one record per CDR3 protein. The sample records 300,000 or so distinct CDR3 sequences, 18% being singletons. Sequencing was done on a sample of blood. Receptor source: a woman between 45 and 60 years old with Graves' hyperthyroidism.

This clonotype has a count of ten or more. The chain links TRBV27 to TRBJ2-7; D ambiguous. This CDR3 has 13 amino acids. V was pared by 5 bases and J by 6 bases, with 14 bases between. Germline V gene sequence: CDR1 MNHEY, CDR2 SMNVEV (reference sequence). The DNA of the CDR3 is TGTGCCAGCAGTCCCCACCTTCCCCGCGAGCAGTACTTC. Translated: CASSPHLPREQYF.

V gene TRBV28 combines with J gene TRBJ1-1; possible D gene TRBD1, 5 bases. Trimming shortened V by 11 bases and J by 4 bases, and 23 bases separated the two germline ends. Germline-derived CDR1 and CDR2 are MDHEN and SYDVKM. This CDR3 is 15 amino acids long. The CDR3 DNA is TGTGCCGGCAACCCGGGGGGGGGATGGGGCACTGAAGCTTTCTTT. This encodes CAGNPGGGWGTEAFF.

This chain connects TRBV29-1 to TRBJ1-6, with D maybe TRBD1 (6 bases). Germline V gene sequence: CDR1 SQVTM, CDR2 ANQGSEA. CDR3 length: 14 amino acids. Between the trimmed V and J ends, which lost 6 bases and 8 bases, there was a span of 17 bases. The chain's CDR3 is CSVQSRAGDSPLHF. The CDR3 DNA is TGCAGCGTCCAATCTAGGGCAGGGGATTCACCCCTCCACTTT.

This clonotype was observed many times. The gene calls are TRBV20-1 and TRBJ2-1; 13 bases match TRBD2. The CDR3 covers 18 residues. The germline gives CDR1 DFQATT, CDR2 SNEGSKA (reference sequence). Trimming took 4 bases from V and 5 from J; bases not matched to a gene: 14. The CDR3 DNA follows: TGCAGTGCTATGCCGGGACTAGCGGGAAGGGGGGGCAACAATGAGCAGTTCTTC. It codes for CSAMPGLAGRGGNNEQFF.

This clonotype was observed many times. This rearrangement joins TRBV30 to TRBJ2-7; 9 positions agree with TRBD1. Looked up from germline, CDR1 is GTSNPN and CDR2 is SVGIG (reference sequence). The CDR3 has 14 amino acids. Trimming removed 6 bases from V and 2 bases from J; junction bases left unmatched: 8. CDR3 residues: CACEPGQGPYEQYF. CDR3 DNA sequence: TGTGCCTGCGAACCGGGACAGGGCCCCTACGAGCAGTACTTC.

This clonotype was counted only a few times. The chain uses TRBV6-1 and TRBJ2-7; 11 bases are a match to TRBD2. CDR1 and CDR2 from the germline V gene are MNHNS and SASEGT. This CDR3 has 16 residues. J gave up 6 bases and V 6 bases, and 13 bases lay outside the gene matches. CDR3 nucleotides: TGTGCCAGCAGCCGTCCGACTAGCGGGACCCTCTCCGAGCAGTACTTC. Amino acid sequence: CASSRPTSGTLSEQYF.

The genes are TRBV6-2 or TRBV6-3 and TRBJ1-1, with D hard to call. Germline lookup yields CDR1 MNHEY and CDR2 SVGEGT. V lost 6 bases, J lost 1 base, and 12 bases lay in between. There are 14 residues in the CDR3. The CDR3 DNA is TGTGCCAGCAGCATATTGGAAGGGAACACTGAAGCTTTCTTT. Residues: CASSILEGNTEAFF.

The gene calls are TRBV5-1 and TRBJ2-7; 9 bases agree with TRBD1. V lost 4 bases to trimming and J lost 2 bases; unmatched junction nucleotides: 19. The CDR3 runs 19 residues. Germline loops: CDR1 SGHRS, CDR2 YFSETQ. The CDR3 reads CASSPGTGFRPKGAYEQYF. CDR3 DNA sequence: TGCGCCAGCAGCCCGGGGACAGGGTTTAGGCCGAAGGGTGCCTACGAGCAGTACTTC.

The rearrangement uses TRBV19 and TRBJ1-2; no clear D gene. Trimming shortened V by 0 bases and J by 7 bases, and 12 bases separated the two germline ends. The CDR3 is 14 amino acids. Germline CDR1 LNHDA, CDR2 SQIVND (reference sequence). The CDR3 here is CASSIESPVSGYTF. CDR3 DNA sequence: TGTGCCAGTAGTATAGAGTCTCCGGTTTCTGGCTACACCTTC.

The rearrangement joins TRBV19 to TRBJ2-5; 7 bases match TRBD1. J was trimmed by 1 base and V by 5 bases; bases with no gene match: 4. This CDR3 spans 14 amino acids. Germline CDR1 LNHDA, CDR2 SQIVND (reference sequence). DNA for the CDR3: TGTGCCAGTAGTGTACAGGGGTCCCAAGAGACCCAGTACTTC. Translation: CASSVQGSQETQYF.

This clonotype turned up a few times. This chain uses TRBV9 with TRBJ2-1; 10 positions match TRBD2. Trimming removed 4 bases from V and 1 base from J; junction bases left unmatched: 5. Germline values: CDR1 SGDLS, CDR2 YYNGEE. The CDR3 contains 16 residues. CDR3 nucleotides: TGTGCCAGCAGCCTAAGCGGGAGGGAATCCTACAATGAGCAGTTCTTC. As protein: CASSLSGRESYNEQFF.

V and J are TRBV2 and TRBJ2-1; D uncertain. Trimming pared 5 bases from V and 9 bases from J, leaving 5 bases between. The CDR3 has 10 residues. The germline gives CDR1 SNHLY, CDR2 FYNNEI. CDR3 protein: CASSLSEQFF. DNA of the CDR3: TGTGCCAGCAGTTTGAGTGAGCAGTTCTTC.

This clonotype was seen many times. This chain connects TRBV7-3 to TRBJ2-1, with D hard to call. The CDR3 totals 15 residues. Germline V gene sequence: CDR1 SGHTA, CDR2 FQGTGA. Trimming pared 2 bases from V and 0 bases from J, leaving 8 bases between. The CDR3 region is CASSLRPVSYNEQFF. The CDR3 DNA is TGTGCCAGCAGCTTACGCCCTGTCTCCTACAATGAGCAGTTCTTC.

This clonotype has ten or more counts. J is TRBJ1-5 and V is TRBV6-1, with D maybe TRBD1 (5 bases). Germline V gives CDR1 MNHNS, CDR2 SASEGT. V lost 3 bases and J lost 3, with 12 bases in between. There are 15 residues in the CDR3. The CDR3 region is CASSEARTPNQPQHF. CDR3 in DNA: TGTGCCAGCAGTGAGGCGAGGACACCCAATCAGCCCCAGCATTTT.

The chain uses TRBV7-3 and TRBJ2-1; D may be TRBD2 (5 bases). The CDR3 is 13 residues long. The germline V and J ends were trimmed by 4 bases and 8 bases, with 12 bases remaining between them. Germline V gene sequence: CDR1 SGHTA, CDR2 FQGTGA. CDR3 sequence (DNA): TGTGCCAGCAGCTCGATGAGGGCCGATGAGCAGTTCTTC. Translation: CASSSMRADEQFF.